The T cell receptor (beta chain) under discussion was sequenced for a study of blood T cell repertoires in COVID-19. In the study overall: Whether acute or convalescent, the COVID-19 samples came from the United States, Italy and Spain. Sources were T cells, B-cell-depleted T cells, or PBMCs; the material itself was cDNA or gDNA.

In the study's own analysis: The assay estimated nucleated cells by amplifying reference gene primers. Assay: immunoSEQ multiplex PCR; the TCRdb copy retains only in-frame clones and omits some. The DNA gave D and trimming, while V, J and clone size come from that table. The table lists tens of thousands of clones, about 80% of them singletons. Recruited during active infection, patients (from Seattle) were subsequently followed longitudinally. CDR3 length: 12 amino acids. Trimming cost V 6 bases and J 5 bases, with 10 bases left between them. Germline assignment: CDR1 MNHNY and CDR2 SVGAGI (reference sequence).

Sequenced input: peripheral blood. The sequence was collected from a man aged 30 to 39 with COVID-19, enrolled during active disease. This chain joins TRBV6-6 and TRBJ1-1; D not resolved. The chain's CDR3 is CASREGLTEAFF. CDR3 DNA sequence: TGTGCCAGCAGAGAGGGCCTTACTGAAGCTTTCTTT.